This passage covers 24 T cell receptor beta chains from one sample sequenced in a study of T cell repertoires in aging, cancer and after chemotherapy. A mixed TRB-A/B primer pool amplified rearranged TRB by multiplex touch-down PCR. TCRdb reprocessed the multiplex PCR reads via MiXCR and lists one record per CDR3 protein. The sample yields approximately 4,900 distinct CDR3 sequences, roughly 51% seen once. Amplification of TCR beta used genomic DNA extracted from peripheral blood. The specimen was blood. The receptors come from a human donor in good health.

This chain joins TRBV7-9 and TRBJ2-7, with 7 bases lining up with TRBD1. The DNA end is more similar to TRBJ2-1, so the J call may be wrong. This CDR3 spans 17 amino acids. CDR1 and CDR2 (germline): SEHNR, FQNEAQ (reference sequence). This chain's CDR3 is CASSLMGRAGGYNEQFF. Written as DNA, the CDR3 is TGTGCCAGCAGCTTAATGGGTCGGGCAGGGGGTTACAATGAGCAGTTCTTC.

The chain couples TRBV29-1 to TRBJ1-2; D is possibly TRBD1 (5 bases). The CDR3 is 16 residues long. The germline CDR1 and CDR2 sequences are SQVTM and ANQGSEA. Deletions cut 0 bases from V and 6 bases from J, with 20 bases between. In nucleotides, the CDR3 is TGCAGCGTTGAAGATAGGCGGGGAGGGGAAGTGAATGGCTACACCTTC. This translates into CSVEDRRGGEVNGYTF.

The CDR3 reads CASGRRASTDTQYF. The CDR3 DNA reads TGTGCCAGCGGTCGCAGAGCTAGCACAGATACGCAGTATTTT. The V gene is TRBV6-1, the J gene TRBJ2-3; D gene unclear. The CDR3 is 14 residues long. Per germline, CDR1 MNHNS and CDR2 SASEGT. The V and J ends lost 8 bases and 0 bases respectively, with 12 bases between them.

Within the sample, this clonotype is medium-sized (0.01 to 0.1%). The chain's CDR3 is CASSGQDLSYEQYF. As DNA, the CDR3 is TGTGCCAGCAGTGGACAGGACCTGTCCTACGAGCAGTACTTC. This chain links TRBV6-5 with TRBJ2-7; TRBD1 matches at 7 bases. Germline V gene lookup returns CDR1 MNHEY and CDR2 SVGAGI. This CDR3 spans 14 amino acids. V shed 5 bases and J 1 base; nucleotides not matched to a gene: 5.

The chain has TRBV7-6 and TRBJ2-5; 11 nucleotides agree with TRBD1. The germline CDR1 and CDR2 sequences are SGHVS and FNYEAQ. V shed 5 bases and J 4 bases; nucleotides not matched to a gene: 9. The CDR3 is made up of 16 amino acids. The CDR3 region has the DNA TGTGCCAGCAGCCAAAAGGACAGGGGGCTCCCAGAGACCCAGTACTTC. As protein: CASSQKDRGLPETQYF. Full variable domain (missing parts from reference TRBV7-6 and TRBJ2-5): GAGVSQSPRYKVTKRGQDVALRCDPISGHVSLYWYRQALGQGPEFLTYFNYEAQQDKSGLPNDRFSAERPEGSISTLTIQRTEQRDSAMYRCASSQKDRGLPETQYFGPGTRLLVL.

The chain combines TRBV29-1 with TRBJ1-1; D unresolved. V lost 7 bases, J lost 6 bases, and 6 bases lay in between. The CDR3 totals 9 residues. The V gene's germline CDR1 is SQVTM and CDR2 ANQGSEA. CDR3 sequence: CSAEPEAFF. DNA of the CDR3: TGCAGCGCTGAGCCTGAAGCTTTCTTT.

CDR3 coding DNA: TGTGCCAGCAGCTTAGCGACGAGAATAAATGAAAAACTGTTTTTT. Protein: CASSLATRINEKLFF. The gene calls are TRBV7-6 and TRBJ1-4, with D unclear. The CDR3 is 15 amino acids. The V end lost 0 bases, the J end lost 5 bases, and 10 bases lay between the germline ends. CDR1 and CDR2 from the germline V gene are SGHVS and FNYEAQ.

This clonotype was seen once. The chain combines TRBV30 with TRBJ2-7; no clear D. CDR1 is GTSNPN and CDR2 is SVGIG in the germline V gene (reference sequence). The V gene lost 2 bases and the J gene lost 4 bases, with 6 bases spanning the gap. CDR3 length equals 11 residues. CDR3 coding DNA: TGTGCCTGGAGTTCCAGTTACGAGCAGTACTTC. It specifies CAWSSSYEQYF. The full variable domain, with the rest looked up from reference TRBV30 and TRBJ2-7, is SQTIHQWPATLVQPVGSPLSLECTVEGTSNPNLYWYRQAAGRGLQLLFYSVGIGQISSEVPQNLSASRPQDRQFILSSKKLLLSDSGFYLCAWSSSYEQYFGPGTRLTVT.

This clonotype was detected only a few times. V gene TRBV19 combines with J gene TRBJ2-3, with 9 bases fitting TRBD1. CDR3 length equals 15 residues. From germline, CDR1 is LNHDA and CDR2 SQIVND (reference sequence). J was trimmed by 5 bases and V by 6 bases; bases with no gene match: 9. The CDR3 protein is CASSPGQGTRDTQYF. The CDR3 DNA reads as TGTGCCAGTAGCCCGGGACAGGGAACGAGAGATACGCAGTATTTT.

This clonotype has more than one count but fewer than ten. The chain is built from TRBV7-6 and TRBJ2-3; no clear D. V lost 1 base, J lost 3 bases, and 11 bases lay in between. The CDR3 is 15 residues long. Germline CDR1 is SGHVS and CDR2 is FNYEAQ. The CDR3 sequence: CASSLGVSTTDTQYF. The CDR3 bases are TGTGCCAGCAGCTTAGGGGTCTCAACGACAGATACGCAGTATTTT.

This chain uses TRBV5-6 with TRBJ1-2; D is perhaps TRBD1 (6 bases). The germline gives CDR1 SGHDT, CDR2 YYEEEE. Trimming stripped 3 bases from V and 5 bases from J, with 23 bases between. The CDR3 loop spans 17 amino acids. CDR3 nucleotide sequence: TGTGCCAGCAGCTCCGTGGGGGGGGGCGCGATAAGGTATGGCTACACCTTC. It yields the protein CASSSVGGGAIRYGYTF.

V gene TRBV19 combines with J gene TRBJ1-6; D is uncertain. CDR1 and CDR2 (germline): LNHDA, SQIVND (reference sequence). CDR3 length equals 13 residues. Trimming removed 7 bases at V and 6 bases at J, with 10 bases between. The CDR3 nucleotides read TGTGCCAGTACGGAGACGGTTAATTCACCCCTCCACTTT. It is translated as CASTETVNSPLHF.

V gene TRBV29-1 combines with J gene TRBJ1-2; the D gene is possibly TRBD1 (6 bases). Germline lookup yields CDR1 SQVTM and CDR2 ANQGSEA. The CDR3 spans 16 residues. Trimming took 7 bases from V and 2 from J, leaving 23 bases between them. This CDR3 reads CSAYLITGSSNYGYTF. DNA for the CDR3: TGCAGCGCCTATCTGATTACAGGGTCCAGCAACTATGGCTACACCTTC.

V usage is TRBV12-3 or TRBV12-4 and J usage is TRBJ2-1, with D uncertain. Trimming removed 7 bases at V and 4 bases at J, with 17 bases between. This CDR3 has 15 residues. CDR3 nucleotide sequence: TGTGCCAGCAACCATCGGCGGCTATCTTACAATGAGCAGTTCTTC. Its protein is CASNHRRLSYNEQFF.

The chain couples TRBV5-6 to TRBJ2-7; 8 positions agree with TRBD2. J lost 2 bases, V lost 4 bases, and 14 bases had no gene match. Germline assignment: CDR1 SGHDT and CDR2 YYEEEE. This CDR3 region has 17 residues. CDR3 coding DNA: TGTGCCAGCAGCCATAGTGGAGCGCTAGCGGGCCCCTACGAGCAGTACTTC. It translates to CASSHSGALAGPYEQYF.

This clonotype was seen a handful of times. V usage is TRBV19 and J usage is TRBJ2-7; D may be TRBD1 or TRBD2 (5 bases each). Germline V gene data show CDR1 as LNHDA and CDR2 as SQIVND (reference sequence). The CDR3 spans 19 residues. The V gene lost 11 bases and the J gene lost 1 base, with 33 bases spanning the gap. In DNA, the CDR3 is TGTGCCCTTTACCTTACGAGGGACCCTACGCGGGTTAGGTCCTACGAGCAGTACTTC. Translated: CALYLTRDPTRVRSYEQYF.

This clonotype was seen once. One end of the junction is discordant with germline, which a read error may explain. The V gene is TRBV5-3, the J gene TRBJ2-5; tentative D call: TRBD2 (6 bases). TRBV5-3 is noted as an ORF with a role that remains uncertain. This CDR3 has 15 residues. The CDR3 is CASSRNSGAGETQYF. The CDR3 DNA reads TGCGCCAGCAGCCGGAACTCCGGGGCGGGGGAGACCCAGTACTTC.

The chain uses TRBV27 and TRBJ2-1; 10 positions match TRBD2. J lost 4 bases, V lost 7 bases, and 13 bases had no gene match. Germline V lookup: CDR1 MNHEY, CDR2 SMNVEV (reference sequence). The CDR3 runs to 17 residues. The CDR3 DNA is TGTGCCAGCACCAGCCTACTAGCGGGGTACGGTTACAATGAGCAGTTCTTC. It yields the protein CASTSLLAGYGYNEQFF.

The chain links TRBV30 to TRBJ2-7, with 13 positions matching TRBD2. Losses at the gene ends were 3 bases for V and 5 bases for J; bases not matched to a gene: 7. Per germline, CDR1 GTSNPN and CDR2 SVGIG (reference sequence). CDR3 length: 15 amino acids. CDR3 region: CAWRLAGGFWNEQYF. DNA for the CDR3: TGTGCCTGGAGACTAGCGGGAGGGTTTTGGAACGAGCAGTACTTC.

This clonotype showed up just a few times. This chain connects TRBV6-5 to TRBJ2-1; the match to TRBD2 covers 10 bases. CDR3 length: 15 amino acids. After removal of 6 bases from V and 3 bases from J, the junction contained 5 bases not matched to a gene. Germline CDR1 and CDR2: MNHEY and SVGAGI. CDR3 sequence (DNA): TGTGCCAGCAGCTCCAAGCGGGGGGGCTACAATGAGCAGTTCTTC. Translation: CASSSKRGGYNEQFF.

This clonotype occurred a few times. The J gene is TRBJ2-2, the V gene TRBV6-1; D is ambiguous. This CDR3 region has 14 residues. CDR1 is MNHNS, CDR2 SASEGT, per germline. The germline V and J ends were trimmed by 2 bases and 4 bases, with 8 bases remaining between them. CDR3 nucleotides: TGTGCCAGCAGTGAATATAGATCCACCGGGGAGCTGTTTTTT. Residues: CASSEYRSTGELFF.

J is TRBJ1-1 and V is TRBV29-1; no clear D. Trimming took off 5 bases at V and 2 bases at J, with 9 bases between the two ends. The germline CDR1 and CDR2 sequences are SQVTM and ANQGSEA. The CDR3 totals 12 residues. CDR3 sequence: CSVRRPNTEAFF. Here the CDR3 DNA reads TGCAGCGTTCGGCGGCCCAACACTGAAGCTTTCTTT.

The V and J genes are TRBV19 and TRBJ2-1; 7 bases match TRBD1. Per the germline V gene, CDR1 is LNHDA and CDR2 is SQIVND (reference sequence). CDR3 length equals 13 residues. The V and J ends lost 5 bases and 6 bases, in that order; junction bases with no gene match: 4. The CDR3 protein is CASSAHRGNEQFF. The CDR3 DNA sequence: TGTGCCAGTAGTGCACACAGGGGCAATGAGCAGTTCTTC.

This chain joins TRBV7-9 and TRBJ2-7; 11 positions agree with TRBD2. This CDR3 contains 14 residues. CDR1 and CDR2 from the germline V gene are SEHNR and FQNEAQ (reference sequence). Trimming removed 5 bases from V and 6 bases from J; junction bases left unmatched: 6. CDR3 loop: CASSLTGLAVEQYF. The CDR3 DNA reads TGTGCCAGCAGCCTGACGGGACTAGCGGTCGAGCAGTACTTC.